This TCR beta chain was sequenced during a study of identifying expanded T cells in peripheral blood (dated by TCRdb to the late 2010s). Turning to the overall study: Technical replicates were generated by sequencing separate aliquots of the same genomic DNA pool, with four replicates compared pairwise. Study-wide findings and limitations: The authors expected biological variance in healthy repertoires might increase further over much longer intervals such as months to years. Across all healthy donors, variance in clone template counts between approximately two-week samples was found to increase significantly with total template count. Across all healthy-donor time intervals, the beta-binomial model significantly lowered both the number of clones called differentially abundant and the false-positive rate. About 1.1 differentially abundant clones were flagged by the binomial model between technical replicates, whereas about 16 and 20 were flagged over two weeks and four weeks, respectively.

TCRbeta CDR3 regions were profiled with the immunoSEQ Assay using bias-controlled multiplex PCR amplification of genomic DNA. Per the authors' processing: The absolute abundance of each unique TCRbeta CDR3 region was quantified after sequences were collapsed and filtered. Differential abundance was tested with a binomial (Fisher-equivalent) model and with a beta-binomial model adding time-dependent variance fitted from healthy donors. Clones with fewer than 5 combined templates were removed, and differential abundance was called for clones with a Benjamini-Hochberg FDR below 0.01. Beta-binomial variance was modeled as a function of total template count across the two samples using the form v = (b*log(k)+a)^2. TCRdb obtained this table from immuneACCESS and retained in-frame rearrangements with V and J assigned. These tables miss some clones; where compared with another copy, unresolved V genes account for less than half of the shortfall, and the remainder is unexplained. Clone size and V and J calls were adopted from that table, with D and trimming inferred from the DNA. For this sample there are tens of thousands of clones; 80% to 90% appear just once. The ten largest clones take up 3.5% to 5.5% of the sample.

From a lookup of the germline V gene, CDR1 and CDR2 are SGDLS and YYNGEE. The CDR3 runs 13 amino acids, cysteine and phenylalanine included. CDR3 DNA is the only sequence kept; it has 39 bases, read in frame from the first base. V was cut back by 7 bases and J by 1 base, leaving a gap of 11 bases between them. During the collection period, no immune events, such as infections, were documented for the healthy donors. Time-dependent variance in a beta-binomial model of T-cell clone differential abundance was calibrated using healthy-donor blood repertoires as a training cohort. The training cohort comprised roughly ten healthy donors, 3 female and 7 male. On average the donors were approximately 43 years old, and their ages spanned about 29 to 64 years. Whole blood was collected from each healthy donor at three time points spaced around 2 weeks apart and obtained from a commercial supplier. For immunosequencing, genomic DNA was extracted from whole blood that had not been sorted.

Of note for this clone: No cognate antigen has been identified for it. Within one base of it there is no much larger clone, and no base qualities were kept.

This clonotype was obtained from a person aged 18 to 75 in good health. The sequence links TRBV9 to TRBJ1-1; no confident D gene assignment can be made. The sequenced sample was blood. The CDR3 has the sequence CASGSSRNTEAFF. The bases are TGTGCCAGCGGCTCCAGTCGGAACACTGAAGCTTTCTTT.